This TCR beta chain is drawn from a study of T cell responses to AZD1222 COVID-19 vaccine. V was pared by 4 bases and J by 3 bases, with 9 bases of the junction left unmatched. In germline, CDR1 is SEHNR, CDR2 FQNEAQ (reference sequence). The CDR3 is 17 residues long. Details on this clone: Its cognate antigen is unknown.

This table comes from immunoSEQ multiplex PCR, and its TCRdb copy is limited to in-frame clones, with some not included. The sample holds 120,000 to 150,000 clones; roughly 89% are singletons and the top ten take 4% to 6%. Study findings and constraints: No day 14 peak samples; only post-peak repertoires were characterized.

The clonotype was recovered from an adult in good health. The source was peripheral blood, collected on day 0 of AZD1222 vaccination. The rearrangement joins TRBV7-9 to TRBJ2-7; TRBD2 matches 13 bases. The CDR3 sequence: CASSSTSGGARVYEQYF. The CDR3 DNA sequence: TGTGCCAGCAGCTCCACTAGCGGGGGGGCGAGAGTCTACGAGCAGTACTTC.